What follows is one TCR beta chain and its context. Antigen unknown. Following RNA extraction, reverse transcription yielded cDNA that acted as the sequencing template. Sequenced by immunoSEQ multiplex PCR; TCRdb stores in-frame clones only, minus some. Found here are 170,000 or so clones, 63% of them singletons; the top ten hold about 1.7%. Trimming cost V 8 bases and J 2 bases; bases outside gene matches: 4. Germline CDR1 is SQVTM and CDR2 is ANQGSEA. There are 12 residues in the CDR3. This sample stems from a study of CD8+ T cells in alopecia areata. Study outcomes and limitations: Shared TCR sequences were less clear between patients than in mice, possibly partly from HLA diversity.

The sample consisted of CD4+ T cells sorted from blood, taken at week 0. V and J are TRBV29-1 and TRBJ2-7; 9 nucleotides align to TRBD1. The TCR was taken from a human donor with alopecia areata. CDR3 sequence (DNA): TGCAGCATTAGACAGGGGGCCTACGAGCAGTACTTC. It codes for CSIRQGAYEQYF.